Listed below are T cell receptor beta chains from one sample, sequenced in a study of glioma-infiltrating T cells. TCRdb reanalysed the multiplex PCR reads using MiXCR and keeps one entry per CDR3 protein. Of around 190,000 distinct CDR3 sequences listed, around 30% were seen once; the top ten hold roughly a fifth. The sample was glioma tissue, nonneoplastic brain tissue, or PBMCs (not recorded which). The receptors were sampled from a human donor with low-grade glioma or glioblastoma, undergoing nonglioma brain surgery, or in good health (not recorded which). Both conserved end residues are part of each CDR3. The order of the fields is V gene, J gene, CDR3 length, clone size, D gene, CDR3 DNA, CDR3 protein. A D gene is named only where the DNA matches it firmly. Some rows mark clone size as missing; the rest say once, few, many or name a class of expanded clone.

V: TRBV28
J: TRBJ2-2
length: 18
size: many
D: TRBD2
DNA: TGTGCCAGCAGGGTGACAGGACTAGCGGGAGGGCTGGCCGGGGAGCTGTTTTTT
CDR3: CASRVTGLAGGLAGELFF

V: TRBV28
J: TRBJ2-3
length: 17
size: many
D: TRBD1
DNA: TGTGCCAGCACAGGACAGGGGGCCTCACGACGCACAGATACGCAGTATTTT
CDR3: CASTGQGASRRTDTQYF

V: TRBV20-1
J: TRBJ1-1
length: 12
size: medium-sized
D: TRBD1
DNA: TGCAGTGCTAGGACAGGGGACACTGAAGCTTTCTTT
CDR3: CSARTGDTEAFF

V: TRBV20-1
J: TRBJ2-1
length: 13
size: many
D: TRBD2
DNA: TGCAGTGCAGGGACTAGCGGGAAGAATGAGCAGTTCTTC
CDR3: CSAGTSGKNEQFF

V: TRBV7-2
J: TRBJ2-7
length: 16
size: many
D: .
DNA: TGTGCCAGCAGCCCTCGCCTGGGGGGTGCCGCCTACGAGCAGTACTTC
CDR3: CASSPRLGGAAYEQYF

V: TRBV3-1
J: TRBJ1-1
length: 13
size: many
D: .
DNA: TGTGCCAGCAGCCAAGTTGAGAACACTGAAGCTTTCTTT
CDR3: CASSQVENTEAFF

V: TRBV6-2/TRBV6-3
J: TRBJ2-1
length: 11
size: .
D: .
DNA: TGTGCCAGCAGTTATCCTAATGAGCAGTTCTTC
CDR3: CASSYPNEQFF

V: TRBV6-2/TRBV6-3
J: TRBJ1-1
length: 12
size: .
D: .
DNA: TGTGCCATCAGTTCCGATTGGCGAGTGGCTTTCTTT
CDR3: CAISSDWRVAFF

V: TRBV29-1
J: TRBJ2-3
length: 11
size: many
D: .
DNA: TGCAGCGTTGATAGGGCAGGGCGGCAGTATTTT
CDR3: CSVDRAGRQYF

V: TRBV6-2/TRBV6-3
J: TRBJ2-6
length: 18
size: few
D: TRBD2
DNA: TGTGCCAGCAGCCGTGAAGCGGGAGGGACCTCTGGGGCCAACGTCCTGACTTTC
CDR3: CASSREAGGTSGANVLTF

V: TRBV6-2/TRBV6-3
J: TRBJ1-2
length: 14
size: .
D: .
DNA: TGTGCCGGCAGCTCTCATAGCCGGCTCTATGGCTACACCTTC
CDR3: CAGSSHSRLYGYTF

V: TRBV5-4
J: TRBJ2-4
length: 16
size: .
D: .
DNA: TGTGCCAGCAGCCCGACGGCAGGGGCGGCCAAAAACATTCAGTACTTC
CDR3: CASSPTAGAAKNIQYF

V: TRBV19
J: TRBJ2-5
length: 14
size: .
D: TRBD1
DNA: TGTGCCAGTAGCGAGACAGGGGGCTCAGAGACCCAGTACTTC
CDR3: CASSETGGSETQYF

V: TRBV29-1
J: TRBJ1-1
length: 13
size: many
D: .
DNA: TGCAGCGCCTCCTTGGACAGAAACACTGAAGCTTTCTTT
CDR3: CSASLDRNTEAFF

V: TRBV5-1
J: TRBJ2-1
length: 12
size: many
D: TRBD2
DNA: TGCGCCAGCGGGACTACCGGTGGTGAGCAGTTCTTC
CDR3: CASGTTGGEQFF

V: TRBV30
J: TRBJ2-1
length: 14
size: .
D: TRBD2
DNA: TGTGCCTGGAGAGCGGGACTGGCTGTAGATGAGCAGTTCTTC
CDR3: CAWRAGLAVDEQFF